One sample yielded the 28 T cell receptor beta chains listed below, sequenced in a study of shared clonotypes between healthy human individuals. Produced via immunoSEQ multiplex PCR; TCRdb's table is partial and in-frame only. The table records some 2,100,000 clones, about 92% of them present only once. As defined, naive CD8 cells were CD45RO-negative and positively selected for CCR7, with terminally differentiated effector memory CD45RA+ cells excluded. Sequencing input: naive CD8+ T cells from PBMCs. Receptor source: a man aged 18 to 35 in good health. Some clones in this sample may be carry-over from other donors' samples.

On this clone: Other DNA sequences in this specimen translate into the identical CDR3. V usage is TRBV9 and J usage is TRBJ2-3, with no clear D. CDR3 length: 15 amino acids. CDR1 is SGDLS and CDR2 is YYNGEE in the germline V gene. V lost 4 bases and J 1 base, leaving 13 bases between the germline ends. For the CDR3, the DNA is TGTGCCAGCAGCCCGGGCGGCGGCCGCACAGATACGCAGTATTTT. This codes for CASSPGGGRTDTQYF.

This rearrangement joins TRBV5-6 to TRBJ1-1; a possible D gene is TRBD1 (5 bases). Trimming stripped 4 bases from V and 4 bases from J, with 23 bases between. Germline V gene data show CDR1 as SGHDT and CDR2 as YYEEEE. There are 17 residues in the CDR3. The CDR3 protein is CASSVLPGTAAGTEAFF. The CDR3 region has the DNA TGTGCCAGCAGCGTACTACCGGGGACCGCTGCGGGCACTGAAGCTTTCTTT.

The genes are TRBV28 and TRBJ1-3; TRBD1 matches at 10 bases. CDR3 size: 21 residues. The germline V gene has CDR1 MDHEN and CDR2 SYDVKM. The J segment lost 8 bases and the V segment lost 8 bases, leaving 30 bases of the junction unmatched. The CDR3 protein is CASSGQGDQLARLELTDTIYF. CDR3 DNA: TGTGCCAGCTCAGGACAGGGGGACCAGCTGGCTCGGTTGGAGCTTACTGACACCATATATTTT.

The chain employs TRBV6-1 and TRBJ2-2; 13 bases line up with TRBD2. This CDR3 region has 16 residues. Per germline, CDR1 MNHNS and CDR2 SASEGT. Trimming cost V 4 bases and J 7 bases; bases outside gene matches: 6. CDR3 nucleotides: TGTGCCAGCAGTGGAGGACTAGCGGGAGTGGTCGGGGAGCTGTTTTTT. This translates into CASSGGLAGVVGELFF.

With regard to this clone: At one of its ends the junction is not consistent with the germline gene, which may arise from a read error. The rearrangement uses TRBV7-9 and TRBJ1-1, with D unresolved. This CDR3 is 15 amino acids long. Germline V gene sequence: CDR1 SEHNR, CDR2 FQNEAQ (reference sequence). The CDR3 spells CASSQDGLSNTEAFF. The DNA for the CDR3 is TGCGCCAGCAGCCAAGATGGGCTTTCCAACACTGAAGCTTTCTTT.

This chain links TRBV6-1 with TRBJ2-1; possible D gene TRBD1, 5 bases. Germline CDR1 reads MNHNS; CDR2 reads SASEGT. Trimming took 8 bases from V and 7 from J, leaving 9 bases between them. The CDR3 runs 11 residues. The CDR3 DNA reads TGTGCCAGCGGCAGGGATAATGAGCAGTTCTTC. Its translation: CASGRDNEQFF.

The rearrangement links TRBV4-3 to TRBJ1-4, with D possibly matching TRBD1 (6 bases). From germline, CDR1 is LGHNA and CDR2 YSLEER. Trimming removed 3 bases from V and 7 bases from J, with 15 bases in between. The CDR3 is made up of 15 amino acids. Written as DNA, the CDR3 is TGCGCCAGCAGCCAGGGCACAGGGAGGAGTGAAAAACTGTTTTTT. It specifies CASSQGTGRSEKLFF.

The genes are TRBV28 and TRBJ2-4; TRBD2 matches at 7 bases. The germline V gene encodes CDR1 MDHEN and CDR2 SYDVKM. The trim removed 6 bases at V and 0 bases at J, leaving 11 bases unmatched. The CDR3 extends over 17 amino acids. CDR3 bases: TGTGCCAGCAGAGGACTAGGGTCTAGGGCAGCCAAAAACATTCAGTACTTC. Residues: CASRGLGSRAAKNIQYF.

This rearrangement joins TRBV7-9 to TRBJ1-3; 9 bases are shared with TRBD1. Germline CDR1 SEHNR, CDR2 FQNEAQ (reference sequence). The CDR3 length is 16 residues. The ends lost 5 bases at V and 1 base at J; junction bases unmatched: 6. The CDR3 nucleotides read TGTGCCAGCAGCCCCCGGGACAGGGTATCTGGAAACACCATATATTTT. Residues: CASSPRDRVSGNTIYF.

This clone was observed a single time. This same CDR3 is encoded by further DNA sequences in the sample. In DNA, the CDR3 is TGTGCCAGCAGCCCTGGTGGGAATGAGCAGTTCTTC. Its translation is CASSPGGNEQFF. The chain has TRBV7-9 and TRBJ2-1; D uncertain. The CDR3 totals 12 residues. CDR1 is SEHNR, CDR2 FQNEAQ, per germline (reference sequence). The V end was cut by 5 bases, the J end by 7 bases, with 9 bases between.

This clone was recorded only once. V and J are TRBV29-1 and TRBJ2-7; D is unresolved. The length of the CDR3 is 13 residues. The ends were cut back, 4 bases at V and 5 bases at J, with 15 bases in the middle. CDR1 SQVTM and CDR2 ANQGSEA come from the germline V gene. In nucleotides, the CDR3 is TGCAGCGTTGTAGTTCTCGGGTTGAACGAGCAGTACTTC. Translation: CSVVVLGLNEQYF.

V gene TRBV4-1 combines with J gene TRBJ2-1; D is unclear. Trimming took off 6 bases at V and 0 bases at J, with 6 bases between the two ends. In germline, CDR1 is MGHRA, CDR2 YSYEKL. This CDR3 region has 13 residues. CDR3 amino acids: CASSRVSYNEQFF. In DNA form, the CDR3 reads TGCGCCAGCAGTCGGGTCTCCTACAATGAGCAGTTCTTC.

CDR3 amino acids: CSVEGDTF. The CDR3 DNA sequence: TGCAGCGTTGAAGGCGACACCTTC. The genes are TRBV29-1 and TRBJ1-2; D remains ambiguous. Between the trimmed V and J ends, which lost 1 base and 12 bases, there was a span of 3 bases. Germline CDR1 and CDR2: SQVTM and ANQGSEA. The CDR3 consists of 8 residues.

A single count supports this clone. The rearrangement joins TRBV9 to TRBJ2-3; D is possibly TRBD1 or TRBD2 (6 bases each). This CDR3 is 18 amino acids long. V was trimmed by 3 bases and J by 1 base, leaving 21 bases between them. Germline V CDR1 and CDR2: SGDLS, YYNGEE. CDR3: CASSGRQKWRGGTDTQYF. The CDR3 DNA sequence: TGTGCCAGCAGCGGGCGTCAAAAATGGAGGGGGGGCACAGATACGCAGTATTTT.

CDR3 coding DNA: TGTGCCATCAGTGATCCCTCCGGGGCTGGGGTTTACAATGAGCAGTTCTTC. It yields the protein CAISDPSGAGVYNEQFF. V gene TRBV10-3 combines with J gene TRBJ2-1; D is possibly TRBD1 or TRBD2 (5 bases each). This CDR3 contains 17 residues. Germline V lookup: CDR1 ENHRY, CDR2 SYGVKD. Between the trimmed V and J ends, which lost 3 bases and 4 bases, there was a span of 19 bases.

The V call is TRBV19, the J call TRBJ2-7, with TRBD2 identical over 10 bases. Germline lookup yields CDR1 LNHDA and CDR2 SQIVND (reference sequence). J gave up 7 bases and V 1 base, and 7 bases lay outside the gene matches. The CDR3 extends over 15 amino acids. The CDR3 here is CASSIGLAGLREQYF. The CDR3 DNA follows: TGTGCCAGTAGTATAGGACTAGCGGGTTTAAGAGAGCAGTACTTC.

The CDR3 here is CASSYGGLSGYTF. As DNA, the CDR3 is TGTGCCAGCTCTTACGGGGGGCTGAGCGGCTACACCTTC. The chain carries TRBV27 and TRBJ1-2; TRBD1 might be the D (6 bases). The CDR3 is made up of 13 amino acids. Germline lookup yields CDR1 MNHEY and CDR2 SMNVEV (reference sequence). V was pared by 8 bases and J by 8 bases, with 18 bases between.

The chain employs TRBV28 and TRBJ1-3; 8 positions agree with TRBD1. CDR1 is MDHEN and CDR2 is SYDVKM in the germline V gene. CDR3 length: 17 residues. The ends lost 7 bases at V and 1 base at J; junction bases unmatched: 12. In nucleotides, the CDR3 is TGTGCCAGCAAACTACACCTACAGGGGGGGTCTGGAAACACCATATATTTT. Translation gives CASKLHLQGGSGNTIYF.

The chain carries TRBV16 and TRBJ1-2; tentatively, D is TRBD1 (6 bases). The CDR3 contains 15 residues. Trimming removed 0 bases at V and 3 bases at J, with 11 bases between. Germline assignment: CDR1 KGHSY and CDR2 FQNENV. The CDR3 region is CASSQSGGSDYGYTF. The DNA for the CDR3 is TGTGCCAGCAGCCAATCGGGGGGCAGCGACTATGGCTACACCTTC.

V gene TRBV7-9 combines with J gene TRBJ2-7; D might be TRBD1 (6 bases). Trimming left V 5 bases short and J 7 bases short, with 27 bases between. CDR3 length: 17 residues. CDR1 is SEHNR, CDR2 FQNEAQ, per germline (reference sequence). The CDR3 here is CASSPELETGPLLEQYF. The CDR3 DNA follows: TGTGCCAGCAGCCCCGAACTCGAGACAGGACCTCTTTTGGAGCAGTACTTC.

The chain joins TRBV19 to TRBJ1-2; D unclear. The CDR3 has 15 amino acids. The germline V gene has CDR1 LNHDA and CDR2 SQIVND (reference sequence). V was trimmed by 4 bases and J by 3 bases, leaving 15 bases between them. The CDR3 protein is CASSSFRESDYGYTF. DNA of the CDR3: TGTGCCAGTAGTAGCTTTCGGGAGTCTGACTATGGCTACACCTTC.

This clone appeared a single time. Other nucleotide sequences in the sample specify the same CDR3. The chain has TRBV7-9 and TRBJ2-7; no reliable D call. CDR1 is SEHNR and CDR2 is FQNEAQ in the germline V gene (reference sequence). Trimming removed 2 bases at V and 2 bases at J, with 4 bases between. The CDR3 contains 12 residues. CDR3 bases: TGTGCCAGCAGCTTAACGGCCTACGAGCAGTACTTC. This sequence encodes CASSLTAYEQYF.

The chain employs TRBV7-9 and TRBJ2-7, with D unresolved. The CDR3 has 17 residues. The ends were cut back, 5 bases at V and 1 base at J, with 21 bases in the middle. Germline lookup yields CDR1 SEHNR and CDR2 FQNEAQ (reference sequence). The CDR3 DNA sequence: TGTGCCAGCAGCCCCAATAAAGGAGAACGGGCATCCTACGAGCAGTACTTC. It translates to CASSPNKGERASYEQYF.

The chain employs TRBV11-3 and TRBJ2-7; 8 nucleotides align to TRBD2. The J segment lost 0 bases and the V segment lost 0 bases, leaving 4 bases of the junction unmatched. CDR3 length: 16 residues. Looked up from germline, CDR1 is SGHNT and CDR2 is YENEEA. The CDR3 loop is CASSLDREGSSYEQYF. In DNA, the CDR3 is TGTGCCAGCAGCTTAGATCGGGAGGGTTCCTCCTACGAGCAGTACTTC.

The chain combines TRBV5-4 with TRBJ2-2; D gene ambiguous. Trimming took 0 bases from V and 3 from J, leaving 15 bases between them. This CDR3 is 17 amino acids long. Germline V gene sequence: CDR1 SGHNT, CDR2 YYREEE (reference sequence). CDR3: CASSLDLATEYTGELFF. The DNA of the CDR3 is TGTGCCAGCAGCTTGGATTTAGCTACGGAATACACCGGGGAGCTGTTTTTT.

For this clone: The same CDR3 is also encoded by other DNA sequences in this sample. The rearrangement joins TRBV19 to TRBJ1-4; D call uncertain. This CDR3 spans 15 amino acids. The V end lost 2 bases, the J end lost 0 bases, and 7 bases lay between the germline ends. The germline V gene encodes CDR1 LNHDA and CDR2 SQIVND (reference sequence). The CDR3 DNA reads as TGTGCCAGTAGTATAATGGGAGCAACTAATGAAAAACTGTTTTTT. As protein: CASSIMGATNEKLFF.

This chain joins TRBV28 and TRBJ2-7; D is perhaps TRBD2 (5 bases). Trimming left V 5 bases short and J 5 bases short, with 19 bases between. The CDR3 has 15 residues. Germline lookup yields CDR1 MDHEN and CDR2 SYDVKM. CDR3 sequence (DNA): TGTGCCAGCAGTGCCCACCCCGGGAATTCCAACGAGCAGTACTTC. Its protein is CASSAHPGNSNEQYF.

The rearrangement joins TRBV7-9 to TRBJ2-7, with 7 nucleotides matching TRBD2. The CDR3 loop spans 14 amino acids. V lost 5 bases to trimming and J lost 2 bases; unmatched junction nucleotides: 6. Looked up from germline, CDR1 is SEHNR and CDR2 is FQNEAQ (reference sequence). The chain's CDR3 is CASSPRERAYEQYF. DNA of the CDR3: TGTGCCAGCAGCCCGCGGGAGAGGGCCTACGAGCAGTACTTC.